This TCR beta chain was captured in a study of blood T cell repertoires in COVID-19. The wider study: PBMCs, B-cell-depleted T cells, or T cells provided the cDNA or gDNA that made up the material.

The CDR3 consists of 13 residues. CDR1 SNHLY and CDR2 FYNNEI come from the germline V gene. V was clipped by 6 bases and J by 10 bases, with 13 bases between them. Authors' data handling: The assay estimated nucleated cells by amplifying reference gene primers. The table came from immunoSEQ multiplex PCR; TCRdb's copy has only in-frame clones and leaves some out. The V and J calls and clone size come from that table; D and trimming were worked out from the DNA. The table shows 52,000 or so clones, with around 84% occurring only once. This receptor was obtained from a man in his fifties or sixties with acute or convalescent COVID-19. The sequencing sample was made of peripheral blood. The rearrangement links TRBV2 to TRBJ1-6; D may be TRBD1 (6 bases). The chain's CDR3 is CASSWTVNSPLHF. CDR3 sequence (DNA): TGTGCCAGCAGCTGGACAGTGAACTCACCCCTCCACTTT.